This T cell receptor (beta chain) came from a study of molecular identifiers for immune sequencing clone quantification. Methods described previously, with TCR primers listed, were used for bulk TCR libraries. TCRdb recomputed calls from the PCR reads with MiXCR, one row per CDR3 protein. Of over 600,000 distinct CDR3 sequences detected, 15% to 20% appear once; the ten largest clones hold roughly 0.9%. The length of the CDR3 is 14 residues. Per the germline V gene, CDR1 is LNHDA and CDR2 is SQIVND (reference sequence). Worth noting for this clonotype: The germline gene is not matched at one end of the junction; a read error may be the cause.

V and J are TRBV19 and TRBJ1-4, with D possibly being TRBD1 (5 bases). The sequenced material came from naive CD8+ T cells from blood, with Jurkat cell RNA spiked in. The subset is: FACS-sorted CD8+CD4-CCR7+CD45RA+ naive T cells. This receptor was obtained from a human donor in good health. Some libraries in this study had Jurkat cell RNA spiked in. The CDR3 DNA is TGTGCCAGTAGTACTTCAGGGAGTCTTGAAAAACTGCTTTTT. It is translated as CASSTSGSLEKLLF.